The sequence of this T cell receptor beta chain was determined in a study of control samples from healthy donors and cancer patients. The ends were cut back, 2 bases at V and 3 bases at J, with 14 bases in the middle. Germline V gene sequence: CDR1 SGHTA, CDR2 FQGTGA. CDR3 size: 16 residues. This table comes from immunoSEQ multiplex PCR, and its TCRdb copy is limited to in-frame clones, with some not included. The sample carries around 80,000 clones, around 87% recorded once. This clonotype originated in a man aged 45 to 65 in good health. The chain carries TRBV7-3 and TRBJ2-1, with TRBD2 as a possible D gene (6 bases). Sequences were obtained from blood. CDR3 DNA: TGTGCCAGCAGCTTATCAGGCGGGGAAAACTACAATGAGCAGTTCTTC. Translation: CASSLSGGENYNEQFF.